This TCR beta chain stems from a study of blood T cell repertoires in COVID-19. Germline CDR1 reads MNHEY; CDR2 reads SVGEGT. V lost 6 bases and J 5 bases, leaving 8 bases between the germline ends. This CDR3 is built from 11 residues. Per the original data handling: Reference gene primer amplification gave estimated nucleated cell counts. TCRdb's table, derived via immunoSEQ multiplex PCR, lists solely in-frame clones and lacks some. That table is the source of V, J and clone size, and D and trimming were worked out from the DNA. The data contain 50,000 to 85,000 clones, about four fifths of them singletons.

This receptor was identified in a human donor in a cohort sampled during active COVID-19. This chain links TRBV6-2 or TRBV6-3 with TRBJ2-7; no definite D call. Sequencing was done on a sample of peripheral blood. CDR3 sequence (DNA): TGTGCCAGCAGCATAAATAACGAGCAGTACTTC. Amino acid sequence: CASSINNEQYF.